This passage covers 29 T cell receptor beta chains from one sample sequenced in a study of T cell clones after liver transplantation. Only in-frame clones appear in the TCRdb table, and some are missing; sequencing was by immunoSEQ multiplex PCR. The table lists some 120,000 clones, roughly nine tenths of them singletons, with approximately 0.84% in the top ten. Here the sequenced sample was CD4+ T cells from blood, taken 12 months after liver transplant. The receptors derive from a human patient who received a liver transplant. The T cells may come from the graft donor.

The chain joins TRBV6-5 to TRBJ1-5; D is possibly TRBD1 (5 bases). The V end was cut by 7 bases, the J end by 2 bases, with 9 bases between. The CDR3 has 13 amino acids. Germline V gene lookup returns CDR1 MNHEY and CDR2 SVGAGI. CDR3 sequence (DNA): TGTGCCAGCAAAGGGGTCGGCAATCAGCCCCAGCATTTT. Residues: CASKGVGNQPQHF.

The CDR3 sequence is CASGAGTDGNTIYF. The CDR3 nucleotides are TGTGCTAGTGGGGCCGGGACTGATGGAAACACCATATATTTT. The chain carries TRBV12-5 and TRBJ1-3, with D possibly matching TRBD1 (5 bases). The CDR3 length is 14 residues. Deletions cut 6 bases from V and 3 bases from J, with 12 bases between. Germline V gives CDR1 LGHNT, CDR2 FRNRAP.

This clone was counted between two and nine times. The chain is built from TRBV7-9 and TRBJ2-2, with D perhaps matching TRBD1 (5 bases). Germline loops: CDR1 SEHNR, CDR2 FQNEAQ (reference sequence). CDR3 length equals 15 residues. V was cut by 0 bases and J by 4 bases, with 9 bases left in between. CDR3 sequence (DNA): TGTGCCAGCAGCTTAGCGAGACAGTCCACCGGGGAGCTGTTTTTT. Amino acid sequence: CASSLARQSTGELFF.

This rearrangement joins TRBV28 to TRBJ1-2; 12 positions match TRBD1. The CDR3 totals 14 residues. V shed 8 bases, J shed 7 bases, and the junction held 8 bases outside the gene matches. Germline V CDR1 and CDR2: MDHEN, SYDVKM. For the CDR3, the DNA is TGTGCCAGCCGACCCGGGACAGGGGGCGTTGGCTACACCTTC. Protein sequence: CASRPGTGGVGYTF.

The gene calls are TRBV7-9 and TRBJ2-1; perhaps TRBD2 as D (5 bases). V lost 8 bases and J lost 0, with 17 bases in between. This CDR3 comprises 16 residues. Germline CDR1 and CDR2: SEHNR and FQNEAQ (reference sequence). The CDR3: CASGQMRAPSYNEQFF. The CDR3 DNA reads as TGTGCCAGCGGCCAGATGAGGGCCCCCTCCTACAATGAGCAGTTCTTC.

The chain is built from TRBV9 and TRBJ1-1; D not certain. The V end lost 2 bases, the J end lost 1 base, and 9 bases lay between the germline ends. Germline V gene sequence: CDR1 SGDLS, CDR2 YYNGEE. CDR3 length: 14 residues. CDR3 nucleotide sequence: TGTGCCAGCAGCGTCATAGACTCGAACACTGAAGCTTTCTTT. Residues: CASSVIDSNTEAFF.

The V call is TRBV19, the J call TRBJ2-1; no clear D. Germline CDR1 is LNHDA and CDR2 is SQIVND (reference sequence). Trimming pared 9 bases from V and 0 bases from J, leaving 12 bases between. CDR3 size: 14 residues. In DNA, the CDR3 is TGTGCCAGCCAAGCCAGAAGCTCCTACAATGAGCAGTTCTTC. It codes for CASQARSSYNEQFF.

The chain is built from TRBV5-6 and TRBJ2-1, with 9 bases fitting TRBD1. The trim removed 3 bases at V and 8 bases at J, leaving 9 bases unmatched. CDR3 length equals 15 residues. CDR1 is SGHDT, CDR2 YYEEEE, per germline. The CDR3 sequence: CASSSIYRGQDEQFF. CDR3 coding DNA: TGTGCCAGCAGCTCTATATACAGGGGGCAGGATGAGCAGTTCTTC.

The V call is TRBV2, the J call TRBJ2-5; D unresolved. The CDR3 contains 11 residues. The ends were cut back, 6 bases at V and 4 bases at J, with 6 bases in the middle. Per germline, CDR1 SNHLY and CDR2 FYNNEI. CDR3 coding DNA: TGTGCCAGCAGGCACTCAGAGACCCAGTACTTC. Translation gives CASRHSETQYF.

The chain combines TRBV5-6 with TRBJ2-2; D gene uncertain. V was pared by 2 bases and J by 7 bases, with 6 bases between. Germline V CDR1 and CDR2: SGHDT, YYEEEE. The CDR3 loop spans 12 amino acids. CDR3 loop: CASSLVIGELFF. The CDR3 DNA follows: TGTGCCAGCAGCTTAGTAATCGGGGAGCTGTTTTTT.

V usage is TRBV20-1 and J usage is TRBJ1-1; weak D call: TRBD1 (6 bases). Trimming took off 6 bases at V and 8 bases at J, with 13 bases between the two ends. This CDR3 has 11 amino acids. From germline, CDR1 is DFQATT and CDR2 SNEGSKA (reference sequence). The CDR3 sequence is CSAITGPEAFF. The CDR3 region has the DNA TGCAGTGCAATTACAGGGCCCGAAGCTTTCTTT.

The chain couples TRBV15 to TRBJ1-5, with D tentatively TRBD1 (6 bases). Germline CDR1 and CDR2: LNHNV and YYDKDF (reference sequence). This CDR3 is built from 17 residues. Trimming shortened V by 1 base and J by 0 bases, and 13 bases separated the two germline ends. The CDR3 nucleotides are TGTGCCACCAGCAGAGGCCCGGGACACTTTAGCAATCAGCCCCAGCATTTT. This sequence encodes CATSRGPGHFSNQPQHF.

In its sample, this clone was seen once. The chain joins TRBV30 to TRBJ1-5, with a possible D match to TRBD1 (5 bases). The CDR3 length is 14 residues. Germline CDR1 and CDR2: GTSNPN and SVGIG (reference sequence). V was clipped by 2 bases and J by 6 bases, with 14 bases between them. The CDR3 nucleotides are TGTGCCTGGAGTCGGAACCGACAGCTTCAGCCCCAGCATTTT. It specifies CAWSRNRQLQPQHF. Together with reference TRBV30 and TRBJ1-5, the CDR3 gives the full variable domain: SQTIHQWPATLVQPVGSPLSLECTVEGTSNPNLYWYRQAAGRGLQLLFYSVGIGQISSEVPQNLSASRPQDRQFILSSKKLLLSDSGFYLCAWSRNRQLQPQHFGDGTRLSIL.

The V call is TRBV5-1, the J call TRBJ2-3; TRBD2 aligns across 9 bases. The germline V gene has CDR1 SGHRS and CDR2 YFSETQ. CDR3 length: 15 residues. Unmatched junction bases numbered 0, after V lost 0 bases and J lost 1 base. The CDR3 is CASSLGGRGTDTQYF. The CDR3 bases are TGCGCCAGCAGCTTGGGCGGGAGGGGCACAGATACGCAGTATTTT.

This sequence joins TRBV7-9 and TRBJ2-1; the D gene is possibly TRBD2 (5 bases). V shed 6 bases and J shed 6 bases, with 21 bases lying between them. The germline CDR1 and CDR2 sequences are SEHNR and FQNEAQ (reference sequence). This CDR3 comprises 16 residues. In nucleotides, the CDR3 is TGTGCCAGCAGTTCTCGAGCGGAATCCTACATCAATGAGCAGTTCTTC. Amino acids: CASSSRAESYINEQFF.

This clone was detected only once. J is TRBJ1-5 and V is TRBV2; the match to TRBD1 covers 8 bases. The CDR3 spans 13 residues. Germline loops: CDR1 SNHLY, CDR2 FYNNEI. V lost 9 bases to trimming and J lost 7 bases; unmatched junction nucleotides: 8. CDR3 in DNA: TGTGCCAGTAGACAGGGGCAGGGGCAGCCCCAGCATTTT. Its protein product is CASRQGQGQPQHF.

The chain combines TRBV5-1 with TRBJ2-5, with D maybe TRBD2 (6 bases). V lost 1 base to trimming and J lost 4 bases, with 23 bases between them. This CDR3 spans 18 amino acids. Germline V gives CDR1 SGHRS, CDR2 YFSETQ. The CDR3: CASSLRPPGLTYLETQYF. DNA of the CDR3: TGCGCCAGCAGCTTGAGACCCCCCGGACTAACGTACTTAGAGACCCAGTACTTC.

The chain links TRBV19 to TRBJ1-3, with D unresolved. V was pared by 9 bases and J by 3 bases, with 12 bases between. In germline, CDR1 is LNHDA, CDR2 SQIVND (reference sequence). This CDR3 spans 13 amino acids. CDR3 residues: CASWTAFGNTIYF. The CDR3, as DNA: TGTGCCAGCTGGACTGCGTTTGGAAACACCATATATTTT. Using reference TRBV19 and TRBJ1-3 for the parts outside the CDR3, the full variable domain is DGGITQSPKYLFRKEGQNVTLSCEQNLNHDAMYWYRQDPGQGLRLIYYSQIVNDFQKGDIAEGYSVSREKKESFPLTVTSAQKNPTAFYLCASWTAFGNTIYFGEGSWLTVV.

The CDR3 nucleotides read TGCGCCAGCAGCGAAGCCAGGGTAGGTTTCAGCGGGAGGGCCCGAAATGAGCAGTTCTTC. This sequence encodes CASSEARVGFSGRARNEQFF. The V and J genes are TRBV5-1 and TRBJ2-1, with 10 bases fitting TRBD2. The CDR3 contains 20 residues. The V and J ends lost 4 bases and 7 bases, in that order; junction bases with no gene match: 23. Germline V gene lookup returns CDR1 SGHRS and CDR2 YFSETQ. Looking up the rest from reference TRBV5-1 and TRBJ2-1 gives the full variable domain: KAGVTQTPRYLIKTRGQQVTLSCSPISGHRSVSWYQQTPGQGLQFLFEYFSETQRNKGNFPGRFSGRQFSNSRSEMNVSTLELGDSALYLCASSEARVGFSGRARNEQFFGPGTRLTVL.

The gene calls are TRBV5-1 and TRBJ1-3; tentatively, D is TRBD1 (5 bases). V lost 4 bases and J lost 4, with 12 bases in between. Germline-derived CDR1 and CDR2 are SGHRS and YFSETQ. This CDR3 is built from 14 residues. CDR3 in amino acids: CASSGQGAGNTIYF. The CDR3 region has the DNA TGCGCCAGCAGCGGCCAGGGTGCCGGAAACACCATATATTTT.

Here the CDR3 reads CASSFLKNIQYF. CDR3 nucleotide sequence: TGTGCCAGCAGCTTTCTTAAAAACATTCAGTACTTC. This chain joins TRBV7-3 and TRBJ2-4, with D unresolved. The germline V gene encodes CDR1 SGHTA and CDR2 FQGTGA. The CDR3 sequence is 12 residues long. Trimming removed 3 bases at V and 4 bases at J, with 4 bases between.

The gene calls are TRBV5-5 and TRBJ1-1; D remains unclear. Germline CDR1 is SGHKS and CDR2 is YYEKEE (reference sequence). This CDR3 is built from 13 residues. Trimming pared 0 bases from V and 7 bases from J, leaving 10 bases between. The CDR3 DNA sequence: TGTGCCAGCAGCTTGGATATAGACGGTGAAGCTTTCTTT. As protein: CASSLDIDGEAFF.

The gene calls are TRBV7-8 and TRBJ2-7; TRBD1 matches at 9 bases. Germline values: CDR1 SGHVS, CDR2 FQNEAQ. This CDR3 has 14 residues. The junction had 4 bases not matched to a gene; V was cut back by 5 bases and J by 2 bases. The DNA for the CDR3 is TGTGCCAGCAGCACACAGGGGGCTACCTACGAGCAGTACTTC. Protein sequence: CASSTQGATYEQYF.

The chain links TRBV5-1 to TRBJ1-1; 9 bases agree with TRBD1. V dropped 3 bases and J dropped 1; count of bases not matched to a gene: 1. The CDR3 sequence is 14 residues long. Germline V gene data show CDR1 as SGHRS and CDR2 as YFSETQ. This chain's CDR3 is CASSSGQGNTEAFF. The CDR3 DNA reads TGCGCCAGCAGCTCGGGACAGGGGAACACTGAAGCTTTCTTT.

The rearrangement uses TRBV7-2 and TRBJ2-7; TRBD1 matches at 7 bases. Germline V gene data show CDR1 as SGHTA and CDR2 as FQGNSA. Trimming cost V 2 bases and J 5 bases; bases outside gene matches: 12. The CDR3 has 16 residues. The DNA of the CDR3 is TGTGCCAGCAGCTTAAGGGGGCCAGGGAACCGGGACGAGCAGTACTTC. Protein sequence: CASSLRGPGNRDEQYF.

This rearrangement joins TRBV11-1 to TRBJ2-3; 9 bases line up with TRBD2. Germline lookup yields CDR1 SGHAT and CDR2 FQDESV (reference sequence). The V segment lost 1 base and the J segment 0 bases; nucleotides outside the gene matches: 2. The CDR3 loop spans 16 amino acids. This CDR3 reads CASSLGLAESTDTQYF. The CDR3 DNA reads as TGTGCCAGCAGCTTAGGACTAGCGGAAAGCACAGATACGCAGTATTTT.

This chain uses TRBV4-2 with TRBJ2-5; maybe TRBD1 (5 bases). Per germline, CDR1 LGHNA and CDR2 YNFKEQ. The CDR3 length is 11 residues. Between the trimmed V and J ends, which lost 5 bases and 5 bases, there was a span of 6 bases. This CDR3 is CASSSGETQYF. In DNA form, the CDR3 reads TGTGCCAGCAGCTCAGGGGAGACCCAGTACTTC.

The V gene is TRBV18, the J gene TRBJ2-7; weak D call: TRBD1 (6 bases). With 3 bases removed from V and 7 bases from J, the gap between germline ends came to 22 bases. CDR1 is KGHSH and CDR2 is LQKENI in the germline V gene. The CDR3 is 16 residues long. The CDR3 coding sequence is TGTGCCAGCTCACCCGCCCATTCTTTGGGGGCGGGTGAGCAGTACTTC. Translated: CASSPAHSLGAGEQYF.

V usage is TRBV6-5 and J usage is TRBJ1-4; D possibly corresponds to TRBD1 (5 bases). Germline V gives CDR1 MNHEY, CDR2 SVGAGI. This CDR3 has 15 residues. Trimming left V 0 bases short and J 6 bases short, with 11 bases between. The CDR3 spells CASSYSGQGYEKLFF. The CDR3 region has the DNA TGTGCCAGCAGTTACTCGGGGCAGGGCTATGAAAAACTGTTTTTT.